The subject of this entry is one TCR beta chain. In assigning cohorts, the study relied on participant-reported clinical history. The sample originates from a study of blood T cell repertoires in COVID-19. Here immunoSEQ multiplex PCR was the method, and the copy in TCRdb shows in-frame clones only, minus some. This repertoire shows fewer than 200,000 clones, 84% found once; its top ten account for more than 3%. The germline gives CDR1 SNHLY, CDR2 FYNNEI. Trimming stripped 8 bases from V and 9 bases from J, with 5 bases between. This CDR3 is 9 amino acids long. This clonotype originated in a young woman who had been exposed to COVID-19. The sequenced sample was PBMCs or T cells enriched from blood (not recorded which). The chain recombines TRBV2 with TRBJ1-5; D is uncertain. The CDR3 sequence: CASGPPQHF. Here the CDR3 DNA reads TGTGCCAGCGGGCCGCCCCAGCATTTT.